Here is one TCR beta chain with its context. What it binds is unknown. This record comes from a study of T cells after posttransplantation cyclophosphamide. Broader study findings: Later blood repertoires were often dominated by clones from the donor CD8+ memory compartment. TRB clonality was highly associated with recipient CMV seropositivity and reactivation. Skin or GI-infiltrating T cells shared few TRB sequences with blood.

There are 16 residues in the CDR3. The germline CDR1 and CDR2 sequences are LGHNA and YNFKEQ. V lost 4 bases, J lost 1 base, and 3 bases stayed unmatched. A marrow graft followed busulfan-fludarabine conditioning, with cyclophosphamide on days +3 and +4. Repertoires were generated with immunoSEQ multiplex PCR, while TCRdb's copy carries only in-frame clones and drops some. This repertoire holds around 8,000 clones, and none appear only once. The sample in question was PBMCs, obtained after allogeneic stem cell transplant with posttransplant cyclophosphamide. This receptor was identified in a female patient aged 50-60 years who received an allogeneic stem cell transplant from a related donor, was CMV-positive, and had no GVHD. The graft donor may account for some of the T cells. This sequence joins TRBV4-2 and TRBJ2-5; the match to TRBD2 covers 13 bases. The CDR3 bases are TGTGCCAGCAGCCCCCGACTAGCGGGGGGCCAAGAGACCCAGTACTTC. Translating it yields CASSPRLAGGQETQYF.